Shown below are 25 T cell receptor beta chains from a single sample sequenced in a study of CD8+ T cells in alopecia areata. Extraction and reverse transcription of RNA yielded cDNA as the sequencing template. TCRdb's copy holds only in-frame clones and misses some; the assay was immunoSEQ multiplex PCR. Of approximately 210,000 clones listed, under 70% are singletons. Documented treatment: oral pan-JAK inhibitor, 5-10 mg twice daily. The sequences come from CD4+ T cells sorted from blood, collected at week 4, from a patient treated with tofacitinib. The receptors were gathered from a human donor with alopecia areata.

This clone has just a few counts. The chain has TRBV19 and TRBJ1-4; possible D gene TRBD1, 5 bases. The CDR3 covers 14 residues. Germline values: CDR1 LNHDA, CDR2 SQIVND (reference sequence). V lost 5 bases and J 0 bases, leaving 7 bases between the germline ends. The CDR3 sequence: CASSGGATNEKLFF. The DNA for the CDR3 is TGTGCCAGTAGTGGAGGGGCAACTAATGAAAAACTGTTTTTT.

The chain couples TRBV29-1 to TRBJ2-7, with 10 nucleotides matching TRBD2. CDR3 length equals 14 residues. V shed 3 bases and J 6 bases; nucleotides not matched to a gene: 8. Germline V lookup: CDR1 SQVTM, CDR2 ANQGSEA. The DNA for the CDR3 is TGCAGCGTTGATTCGAGCGGGGGGGCCTTCGAGCAGTACTTC. It is translated as CSVDSSGGAFEQYF.

The gene calls are TRBV4-3 and TRBJ1-6; possible D gene TRBD1, 5 bases. The CDR3 is made up of 19 amino acids. Trimming took 0 bases from V and 3 from J, leaving 18 bases between them. CDR1 LGHNA and CDR2 YSLEER come from the germline V gene. In DNA, the CDR3 is TGCGCCAGCAGCCAAGATCTAGGCTTGGGGGACCACTATAATTCACCCCTCCACTTT. Encoded protein: CASSQDLGLGDHYNSPLHF.

In the case of this clone: The same CDR3 is also encoded by other DNA sequences in this sample. This chain links TRBV29-1 with TRBJ2-1; 10 bases map to TRBD2. The CDR3 totals 14 residues. CDR1 is SQVTM and CDR2 is ANQGSEA in the germline V gene. V lost 2 bases to trimming and J lost 5 bases; unmatched junction nucleotides: 3. CDR3 bases: TGCAGCGTTGAAAGGCTAGCGGGGGACAATGAGCAGTTCTTC. Protein sequence: CSVERLAGDNEQFF.

The V and J genes are TRBV5-1 and TRBJ2-3; 7 bases line up with TRBD2. Germline-derived CDR1 and CDR2 are SGHRS and YFSETQ. Unmatched junction bases numbered 4, after V lost 2 bases and J lost 4 bases. CDR3 length: 14 amino acids. The CDR3 is CASSFGGEADTQYF. DNA for the CDR3: TGCGCCAGCAGCTTTGGGGGGGAAGCAGATACGCAGTATTTT.

V is TRBV5-5 and J is TRBJ1-6, with TRBD1 matching 7 bases. V trimming: 5 bases; J trimming: 5 bases; junction bases outside the gene matches: 1. The germline CDR1 and CDR2 sequences are SGHKS and YYEKEE (reference sequence). The CDR3 consists of 13 residues. CDR3 DNA: TGTGCCAGCAGACAGGGGAATAATTCACCCCTCCACTTT. It codes for CASRQGNNSPLHF.

J is TRBJ2-1 and V is TRBV5-1; TRBD2 is a possible D gene (5 bases). Trimming removed 0 bases at V and 4 bases at J, with 11 bases between. CDR3 size: 15 residues. Germline CDR1 and CDR2: SGHRS and YFSETQ. The CDR3 DNA reads TGCGCCAGCAGCTTGGACGGGGAGCGATACAATGAGCAGTTCTTC. Residues: CASSLDGERYNEQFF.

This chain uses TRBV5-1 with TRBJ2-7; tentative D call: TRBD1 (6 bases). Trimming pared 4 bases from V and 0 bases from J, leaving 11 bases between. Germline CDR1 is SGHRS and CDR2 is YFSETQ. The CDR3 sequence is 14 residues long. CDR3 residues: CASSTLDSSYEQYF. Written as DNA, the CDR3 is TGCGCCAGCAGCACCTTGGACAGCTCCTACGAGCAGTACTTC.

This clone was seen a few times. V and J are TRBV29-1 and TRBJ1-3; weak D call: TRBD1 (6 bases). V was trimmed by 7 bases and J by 0 bases, leaving 7 bases between them. This CDR3 is 12 amino acids long. CDR1 is SQVTM and CDR2 is ANQGSEA in the germline V gene. The chain's CDR3 is CSAQGSGNTIYF. CDR3 nucleotides: TGCAGCGCACAGGGCTCTGGAAACACCATATATTTT.

The chain recombines TRBV6-5 with TRBJ2-5, with D unresolved. Between the trimmed V and J ends, which lost 8 bases and 2 bases, there was a span of 18 bases. CDR3 length: 15 amino acids. CDR1 is MNHEY and CDR2 is SVGAGI in the germline V gene. The CDR3 DNA sequence: TGTGCCAGCTCTCGGAAGGTAGCAGGACAAGAGACCCAGTACTTC. Translation: CASSRKVAGQETQYF.

This chain joins TRBV29-1 and TRBJ2-3, with TRBD1 matching 12 bases. Germline V gene lookup returns CDR1 SQVTM and CDR2 ANQGSEA. The trim removed 0 bases at V and 4 bases at J, leaving 5 bases unmatched. This CDR3 spans 16 amino acids. Here the CDR3 reads CSVEDRDRGRPDTQYF. In DNA form, the CDR3 reads TGCAGCGTTGAAGATCGGGACAGGGGGCGCCCAGATACGCAGTATTTT.

The chain uses TRBV30 and TRBJ2-5; D gene unclear. This CDR3 has 13 amino acids. V dropped 0 bases and J dropped 3 bases, with 8 bases sitting between them. CDR1 and CDR2 (germline): GTSNPN, SVGIG (reference sequence). The CDR3 sequence is CAWSVLSEETQYF. The CDR3 DNA reads as TGTGCCTGGAGTGTACTTTCAGAAGAGACCCAGTACTTC.

This clone was seen a handful of times. The chain carries TRBV13 and TRBJ2-1; D possibly corresponds to TRBD2 (5 bases). V gave up 5 bases and J gave up 5 bases, with 22 bases separating them. Germline loops: CDR1 PRHDT, CDR2 FYEKMQ (reference sequence). The CDR3 runs to 17 residues. CDR3 nucleotide sequence: TGTGCCAGCAGCCCCCGCCCCCTTTCGAGCGGTCACAATGAGCAGTTCTTC. Residues: CASSPRPLSSGHNEQFF.

The chain carries TRBV7-3 and TRBJ2-5; tentatively, D is TRBD2 (6 bases). The CDR3 sequence is 13 residues long. V shed 5 bases and J shed 5 bases, with 12 bases lying between them. Germline assignment: CDR1 SGHTA and CDR2 FQGTGA. CDR3 sequence reads: CASSPQRGETQYF. The CDR3 nucleotides read TGTGCCAGCAGCCCACAACGGGGGGAGACCCAGTACTTC. The variable domain in full, with the rest retrieved from reference TRBV7-3 and TRBJ2-5, is GAGVSQTPSNKVTEKGKYVELRCDPISGHTALYWYRQSLGQGPEFLIYFQGTGAADDSGLPNDRFFAVRPEGSVSTLKIQRTERGDSAVYLCASSPQRGETQYFGPGTRLLVL.

This sequence joins TRBV29-1 and TRBJ2-4; D possibly uses TRBD1 or TRBD2 (5 bases each). The germline V and J ends were trimmed by 4 bases and 0 bases, with 13 bases remaining between them. The CDR3 totals 15 residues. CDR1 is SQVTM and CDR2 is ANQGSEA in the germline V gene. This chain's CDR3 is CSVAGTALAKNIQYF. The DNA of the CDR3 is TGCAGCGTTGCAGGGACGGCCCTAGCCAAAAACATTCAGTACTTC.

This sequence joins TRBV5-1 and TRBJ2-4; tentatively, D is TRBD2 (6 bases). Per germline, CDR1 SGHRS and CDR2 YFSETQ. V was trimmed by 6 bases and J by 6 bases, leaving 13 bases between them. This CDR3 is built from 13 residues. The CDR3 bases are TGCGCCAGCAAGGAGGGAGAATCAAACATTCAGTACTTC. Its translation: CASKEGESNIQYF.

The gene calls are TRBV5-1 and TRBJ1-5; D is possibly TRBD1 (6 bases). The length of the CDR3 is 16 residues. Germline CDR1 and CDR2: SGHRS and YFSETQ. V gave up 0 bases and J gave up 1 base, with 11 bases separating them. In nucleotides, the CDR3 is TGCGCCAGCAGCTTGGGGGGACATTCAAGCAATCAGCCCCAGCATTTT. The encoded protein is CASSLGGHSSNQPQHF.

The chain uses TRBV29-1 and TRBJ2-7; D possibly corresponds to TRBD1 (5 bases). Trimming removed 7 bases at V and 3 bases at J, with 16 bases between. Looked up from germline, CDR1 is SQVTM and CDR2 is ANQGSEA. The CDR3 covers 13 residues. CDR3 loop: CSAVDSRLYEQYF. In DNA, the CDR3 is TGCAGCGCCGTTGACAGTCGGCTCTACGAGCAGTACTTC.

CDR3 sequence: CAWRQDTRGIQYF. CDR3 DNA: TGTGCCTGGAGACAGGACACTCGGGGCATTCAGTACTTC. This chain connects TRBV30 to TRBJ2-4; D is possibly TRBD1 or TRBD2 (5 bases each). The CDR3 has 13 amino acids. With 3 bases removed from V and 9 bases from J, the gap between germline ends came to 15 bases. CDR1 and CDR2 from the germline V gene are GTSNPN and SVGIG (reference sequence).

CDR3 DNA: TGTGCCAGCAGCTTGGAAGGACGGGTGAACACTGAAGCTTTCTTT. Translated: CASSLEGRVNTEAFF. This sequence joins TRBV5-4 and TRBJ1-1; no firm D call. Germline V CDR1 and CDR2: SGHNT, YYREEE (reference sequence). The CDR3 runs 15 residues. V shed 0 bases and J shed 0 bases, with 9 bases lying between them. Combining the CDR3 with reference TRBV5-4 and TRBJ1-1 gives the whole variable domain ETGVTQSPTHLIKTRGQQVTLRCSSQSGHNTVSWYQQALGQGPQFIFQYYREEENGRGNFPPRFSGLQFPNYSSELNVNALELDDSALYLCASSLEGRVNTEAFFGQGTRLTVV.

This clone was observed a single time. This sequence joins TRBV7-9 and TRBJ2-3; 7 bases are shared with TRBD2. CDR3 length: 14 residues. Per germline, CDR1 SEHNR and CDR2 FQNEAQ (reference sequence). V lost 8 bases and J lost 4; bases outside the gene matches: 9. CDR3 in DNA: TGTGCCAGCTCCCTCGGACTAGTTGCAGATACGCAGTATTTT. Amino acid sequence: CASSLGLVADTQYF. The entire variable domain, with the rest obtained from reference TRBV7-9 and TRBJ2-3, is as follows: DTGVSQNPRHKITKRGQNVTFRCDPISEHNRLYWYRQTLGQGPEFLTYFQNEAQLEKSRLLSDRFSAERPKGSFSTLEIQRTEQGDSAMYLCASSLGLVADTQYFGPGTRLTVL.

The chain carries TRBV11-2 and TRBJ2-5; D is ambiguous. V dropped 3 bases and J dropped 5 bases, with 4 bases sitting between them. This CDR3 has 11 amino acids. The germline gives CDR1 SGHAT, CDR2 FQNNGV. The CDR3 spells CASSFRETQYF. CDR3 DNA sequence: TGTGCCAGCAGCTTTCGGGAGACCCAGTACTTC.

The chain employs TRBV5-1 and TRBJ1-1, with 7 bases identical to TRBD1. With 7 bases clipped from V and 1 base from J, the junction kept 10 bases outside the gene matches. Germline CDR1 SGHRS, CDR2 YFSETQ. This CDR3 is 15 amino acids long. The DNA for the CDR3 is TGCGCCAGCTCCTGGACAGGTGAAACGAACACTGAAGCTTTCTTT. Translation: CASSWTGETNTEAFF.

There are a few counts of this clone. The chain is built from TRBV10-2 and TRBJ2-5, with 12 bases that match TRBD2. Losses at the gene ends were 6 bases for V and 12 bases for J; bases not matched to a gene: 11. The germline CDR1 and CDR2 sequences are WSHSY and SAAADI. The CDR3 length is 14 residues. The CDR3 nucleotides are TGCGCCAGCAGCAGAACTAGCGGGGGGCGCCCGGAGTACTTC. This sequence encodes CASSRTSGGRPEYF.

This clone turned up a few times. V and J are TRBV9 and TRBJ1-2, with 9 nucleotides matching TRBD1. Germline CDR1 is SGDLS and CDR2 is YYNGEE. The CDR3 consists of 15 residues. Germline trimming cut 2 bases from V and 4 bases from J; bases unmatched to any gene: 6. Written as DNA, the CDR3 is TGTGCCAGCAGCGTGGGGACAGGGAATGCCTATGGCTACACCTTC. Protein product: CASSVGTGNAYGYTF.